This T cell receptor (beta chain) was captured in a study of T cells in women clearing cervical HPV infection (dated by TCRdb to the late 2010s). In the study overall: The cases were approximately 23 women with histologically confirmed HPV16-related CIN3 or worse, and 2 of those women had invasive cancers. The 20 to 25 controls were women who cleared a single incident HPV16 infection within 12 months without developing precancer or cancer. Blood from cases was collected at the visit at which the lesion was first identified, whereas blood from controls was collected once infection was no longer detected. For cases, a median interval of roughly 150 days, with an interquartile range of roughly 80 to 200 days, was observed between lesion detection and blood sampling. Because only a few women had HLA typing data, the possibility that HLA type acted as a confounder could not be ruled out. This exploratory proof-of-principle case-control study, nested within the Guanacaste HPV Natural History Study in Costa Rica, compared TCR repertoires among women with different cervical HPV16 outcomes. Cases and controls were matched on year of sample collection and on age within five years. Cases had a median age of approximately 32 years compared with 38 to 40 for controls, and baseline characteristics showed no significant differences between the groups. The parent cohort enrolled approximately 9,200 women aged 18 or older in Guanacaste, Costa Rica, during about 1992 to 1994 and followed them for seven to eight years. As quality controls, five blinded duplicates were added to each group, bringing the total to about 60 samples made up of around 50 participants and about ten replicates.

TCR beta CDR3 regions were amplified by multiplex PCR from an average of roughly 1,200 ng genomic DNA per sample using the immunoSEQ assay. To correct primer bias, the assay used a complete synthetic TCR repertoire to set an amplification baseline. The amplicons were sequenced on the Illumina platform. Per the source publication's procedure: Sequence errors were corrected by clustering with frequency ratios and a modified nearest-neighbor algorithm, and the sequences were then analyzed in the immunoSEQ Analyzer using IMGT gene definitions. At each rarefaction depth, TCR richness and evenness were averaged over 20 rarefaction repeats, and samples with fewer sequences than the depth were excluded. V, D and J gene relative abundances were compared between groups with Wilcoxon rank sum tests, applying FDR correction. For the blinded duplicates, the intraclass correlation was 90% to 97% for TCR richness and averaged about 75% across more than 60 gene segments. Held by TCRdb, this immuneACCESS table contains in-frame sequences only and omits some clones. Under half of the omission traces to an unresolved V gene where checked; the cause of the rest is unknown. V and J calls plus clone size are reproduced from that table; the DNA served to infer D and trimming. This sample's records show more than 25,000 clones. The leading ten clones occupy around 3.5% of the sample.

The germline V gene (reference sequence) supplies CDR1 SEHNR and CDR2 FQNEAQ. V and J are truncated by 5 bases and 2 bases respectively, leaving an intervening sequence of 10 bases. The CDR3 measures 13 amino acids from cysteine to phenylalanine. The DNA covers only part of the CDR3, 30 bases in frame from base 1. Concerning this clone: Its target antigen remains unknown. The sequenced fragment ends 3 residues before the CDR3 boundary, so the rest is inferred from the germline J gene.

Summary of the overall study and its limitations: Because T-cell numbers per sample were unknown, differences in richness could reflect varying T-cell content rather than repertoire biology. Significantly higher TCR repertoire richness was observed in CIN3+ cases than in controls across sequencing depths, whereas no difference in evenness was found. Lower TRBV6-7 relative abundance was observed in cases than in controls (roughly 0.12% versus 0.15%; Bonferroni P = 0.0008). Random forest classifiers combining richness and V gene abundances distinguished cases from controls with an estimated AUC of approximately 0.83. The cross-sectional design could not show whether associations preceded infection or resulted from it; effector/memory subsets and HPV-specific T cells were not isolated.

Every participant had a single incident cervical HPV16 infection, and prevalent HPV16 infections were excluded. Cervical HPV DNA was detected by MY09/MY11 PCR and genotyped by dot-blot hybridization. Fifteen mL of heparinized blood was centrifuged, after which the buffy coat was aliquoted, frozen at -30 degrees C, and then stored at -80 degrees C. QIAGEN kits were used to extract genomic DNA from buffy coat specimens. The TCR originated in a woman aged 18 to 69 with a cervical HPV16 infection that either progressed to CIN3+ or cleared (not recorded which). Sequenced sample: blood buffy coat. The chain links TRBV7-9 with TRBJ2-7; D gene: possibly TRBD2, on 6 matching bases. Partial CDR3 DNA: TGTGCCAGCAGCCGGGACTGGGCCTACGAG. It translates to CASSRDWAYE. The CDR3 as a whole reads CASSRDWAYEQYF.